This T cell receptor beta chain was identified in a study of blood T cell repertoires in COVID-19. Study summary: From the United States, Italy and Spain came samples of acute and convalescent COVID-19. Sample material is recorded as cDNA or gDNA derived from T cells, B-cell-depleted T cells, or PBMCs.

V shed 1 base and J shed 4 bases, with 12 bases lying between them. Germline CDR1 is SGHTA and CDR2 is FQGTGA. The CDR3 is 15 residues long. In the original workflow: Nucleated cell counts were estimated from reference gene primer amplification. The table came from immunoSEQ multiplex PCR; TCRdb's copy has only in-frame clones and leaves some out. Clone size and V and J calls were adopted from that table, with D and trimming inferred from the DNA. Of fewer than 200,000 clones in the sample, over 70% were seen once. This clone turned up a few times. The material sequenced was peripheral blood. The sequence came from a woman aged 70-85 years who had recovered from COVID-19. The chain recombines TRBV7-3 with TRBJ2-3; TRBD2 is a possible D gene (6 bases). CDR3 nucleotide sequence: TGTGCCAGCAGCTTAAGTGGGGGGACGGCAGATACGCAGTATTTT. Translated, it gives CASSLSGGTADTQYF.